This T cell receptor beta chain derives from a study of T cells after yellow fever vaccination. Conversion of TCR transcripts into cDNA relied on 5'RACE template switching, which added a universal primer site and UMIs. TCRdb re-derived calls from the 5' RACE reads in MiXCR, one entry per CDR3 protein. Among 150,000 to 200,000 distinct CDR3 sequences listed, more than 9.5% were seen once. In the case of this clonotype: Its target is unknown.

V was cut by 4 bases and J by 3 bases, with 14 bases left in between. Germline loops: CDR1 LNHDA, CDR2 SQIVND (reference sequence). The CDR3 extends over 15 amino acids. General study points: The bulk population could contribute abundant contaminating clonotypes to FACS-sorted repertoires. Though it reached lower strength, the secondary response hit its peak faster, day 5 versus 15.

The chain carries TRBV19 and TRBJ2-3; TRBD2 might be the D (5 bases). The sample was CD8+ T cells sorted from PBMCs, taken 15 days after the yellow fever booster vaccination. This clonotype was obtained from a man between 18 and 29 years old who received the YFV17D yellow fever vaccine. The CDR3 spells CASSTPYGDTDTQYF. CDR3 in DNA: TGTGCCAGTAGTACCCCGTACGGGGATACAGATACGCAGTATTTT. Based on the CDR3 plus reference TRBV19 and TRBJ2-3, the full variable domain is DGGITQSPKYLFRKEGQNVTLSCEQNLNHDAMYWYRQDPGQGLRLIYYSQIVNDFQKGDIAEGYSVSREKKESFPLTVTSAQKNPTAFYLCASSTPYGDTDTQYFGPGTRLTVL.